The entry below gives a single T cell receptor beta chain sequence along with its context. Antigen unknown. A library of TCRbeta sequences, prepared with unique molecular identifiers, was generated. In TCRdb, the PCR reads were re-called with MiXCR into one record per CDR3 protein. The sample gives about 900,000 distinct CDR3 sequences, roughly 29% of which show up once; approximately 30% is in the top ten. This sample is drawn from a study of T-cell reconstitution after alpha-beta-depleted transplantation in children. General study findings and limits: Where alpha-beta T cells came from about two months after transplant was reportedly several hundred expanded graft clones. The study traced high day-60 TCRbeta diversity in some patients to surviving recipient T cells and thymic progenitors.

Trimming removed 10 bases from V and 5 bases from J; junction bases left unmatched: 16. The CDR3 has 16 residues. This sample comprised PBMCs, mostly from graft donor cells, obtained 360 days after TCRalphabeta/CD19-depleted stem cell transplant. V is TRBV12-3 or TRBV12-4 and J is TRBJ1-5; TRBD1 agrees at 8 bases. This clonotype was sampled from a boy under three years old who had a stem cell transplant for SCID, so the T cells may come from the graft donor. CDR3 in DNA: TGTGCCACCTCTCAGGGGGCGCTTTGGTCGGATCAGCCCCAGCATTTT. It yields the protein CATSQGALWSDQPQHF.